A selection of T cell receptor beta chains follows, all from one sample in a study of T cells in Graves' hyperthyroidism and ophthalmopathy. MiXCR, run by TCRdb on the multiplex PCR reads, gives a single entry per CDR3 protein. The sample has about 500,000 distinct CDR3 sequences, 16% seen once; the top ten hold more than 15%. Material for sequencing was blood. The source of these receptors is a woman aged 18 to 35 with Graves' hyperthyroidism. Each CDR3 is given with its conserved first and last residue. Each record gives: V gene, J gene, D gene, clone size, CDR3 protein, CDR3 DNA. A D gene is named only where the DNA matches it firmly. Rows may omit the clone size; those that give it use once, few, many or a size class.

v_gene: TRBV4-3; j_gene: TRBJ1-4; d_gene: NA; abundance: few; CDR3aa: CASSSKDATNEKLFF; CDR3nt: TGCGCCAGCAGCTCTAAAGACGCAACTAATGAAAAACTGTTTTTT
v_gene: TRBV7-2; j_gene: TRBJ2-1; d_gene: TRBD2; abundance: NA; CDR3aa: CASSLGLTSPSYNEQFF; CDR3nt: TGTGCCAGCAGCTTAGGGTTGACTAGCCCATCCTACAATGAGCAGTTCTTC
v_gene: TRBV4-1; j_gene: TRBJ2-7; d_gene: TRBD2; abundance: NA; CDR3aa: CASSQEGVAGEQYF; CDR3nt: TGCGCCAGCAGCCAAGAGGGGGTAGCGGGAGAGCAGTACTTC
v_gene: TRBV6-5; j_gene: TRBJ2-7; d_gene: NA; abundance: NA; CDR3aa: CASSYWRAYEQYF; CDR3nt: TGTGCCAGCAGTTATTGGAGGGCCTACGAGCAGTACTTC
v_gene: TRBV7-9; j_gene: TRBJ2-3; d_gene: NA; abundance: few; CDR3aa: CASSLVGPRGTDTQYF; CDR3nt: TGTGCCAGCAGCTTAGTGGGACCGAGAGGGACAGATACGCAGTATTTT
v_gene: TRBV24-1; j_gene: TRBJ2-2; d_gene: TRBD1; abundance: many; CDR3aa: CATSDPTQGTNTGELFF; CDR3nt: TGTGCCACCAGTGACCCAACACAGGGGACGAACACCGGGGAGCTGTTTTTT
v_gene: TRBV7-2; j_gene: TRBJ2-3; d_gene: NA; abundance: once; CDR3aa: CASSLRGGRDTQYF; CDR3nt: TGTGCCAGCAGCTTAAGGGGGGGCCGAGATACGCAGTATTTT
v_gene: TRBV11-3; j_gene: TRBJ2-1; d_gene: NA; abundance: many; CDR3aa: CASSSRTGRGGNEQFF; CDR3nt: TGTGCCAGCAGCTCTAGGACAGGCCGGGGGGGCAATGAGCAGTTCTTC
v_gene: TRBV28; j_gene: TRBJ2-4; d_gene: NA; abundance: few; CDR3aa: CASSSLRTPAKNIQYF; CDR3nt: TGTGCCAGCAGTTCCCTCAGAACGCCGGCCAAAAACATTCAGTACTTC
v_gene: TRBV6-2/TRBV6-3; j_gene: TRBJ2-7; d_gene: NA; abundance: few; CDR3aa: CASSYYGDEQYF; CDR3nt: TGTGCCAGCAGTTACTACGGAGACGAGCAGTACTTC
v_gene: TRBV11-3; j_gene: TRBJ1-1; d_gene: NA; abundance: NA; CDR3aa: CASSLEGPNTEAFF; CDR3nt: TGTGCCAGCAGCTTAGAAGGGCCTAACACTGAAGCTTTCTTT
v_gene: TRBV24-1; j_gene: TRBJ1-1; d_gene: TRBD1; abundance: NA; CDR3aa: CATSDSGTGDTEAFF; CDR3nt: TGTGCCACCAGTGATTCCGGGACAGGGGACACTGAAGCTTTCTTT
v_gene: TRBV7-6; j_gene: TRBJ2-5; d_gene: NA; abundance: NA; CDR3aa: CASSLGPGAHQIQYF; CDR3nt: TGTGCCAGCAGCTTAGGTCCTGGGGCCCACCAGATCCAGTACTTC
v_gene: TRBV29-1; j_gene: TRBJ2-2; d_gene: TRBD2; abundance: few; CDR3aa: CSVSFRAGEGSGELFF; CDR3nt: TGCAGCGTTTCTTTTCGAGCGGGAGAGGGTTCCGGGGAGCTGTTTTTT
v_gene: TRBV20-1; j_gene: TRBJ2-1; d_gene: TRBD2; abundance: many; CDR3aa: CSARDVASGWVEQFF; CDR3nt: TGCAGTGCTAGAGATGTGGCTAGCGGATGGGTTGAGCAGTTCTTC
v_gene: TRBV27; j_gene: TRBJ2-7; d_gene: TRBD1; abundance: many; CDR3aa: CASSLRLGTGSSYEQYF; CDR3nt: TGTGCCAGCAGCCTCCGATTGGGGACAGGGAGCTCCTACGAGCAGTACTTC
v_gene: TRBV29-1; j_gene: TRBJ1-3; d_gene: NA; abundance: few; CDR3aa: CSAGAENTIYF; CDR3nt: TGCAGCGCCGGGGCCGAAAACACCATATATTTT
v_gene: TRBV6-1; j_gene: TRBJ2-7; d_gene: NA; abundance: few; CDR3aa: CASSPWGQASYEQYF; CDR3nt: TGTGCCAGCAGTCCTTGGGGTCAGGCTTCCTACGAGCAGTACTTC
v_gene: TRBV6-1; j_gene: TRBJ2-1; d_gene: NA; abundance: NA; CDR3aa: CASSALMSSYNEQFF; CDR3nt: TGTGCCAGCAGTGCCCTCATGAGCTCCTACAATGAGCAGTTCTTC
v_gene: TRBV24-1; j_gene: TRBJ2-1; d_gene: NA; abundance: once; CDR3aa: CATKAENHNEQFF; CDR3nt: TGTGCCACCAAAGCCGAGAATCACAATGAGCAGTTCTTC
v_gene: TRBV28; j_gene: TRBJ1-1; d_gene: TRBD1; abundance: NA; CDR3aa: CAIRPGQGGGNTEAFF; CDR3nt: TGTGCCATCAGACCGGGACAGGGGGGGGGGAACACTGAAGCTTTCTTT
v_gene: TRBV29-1; j_gene: TRBJ1-2; d_gene: TRBD1; abundance: NA; CDR3aa: CSVERTGVAYGYTF; CDR3nt: TGCAGCGTTGAAAGGACAGGGGTCGCCTATGGCTACACCTTC
v_gene: TRBV10-3; j_gene: TRBJ1-5; d_gene: NA; abundance: few; CDR3aa: CAISEGGLNQPQHF; CDR3nt: TGTGCCATCAGTGAGGGGGGACTCAATCAGCCCCAGCATTTT
v_gene: TRBV5-1; j_gene: TRBJ1-2; d_gene: NA; abundance: NA; CDR3aa: CASSLEAVHGYTF; CDR3nt: TGCGCCAGCAGCTTGGAGGCAGTCCATGGCTACACCTTC
v_gene: TRBV3-1; j_gene: TRBJ1-1; d_gene: NA; abundance: many; CDR3aa: CASSPRGQYWEAFF; CDR3nt: TGTGCCAGCAGCCCTCGGGGACAATATTGGGAAGCTTTCTTT
v_gene: TRBV2; j_gene: TRBJ2-5; d_gene: TRBD2; abundance: many; CDR3aa: CASRTGAGATQETQYF; CDR3nt: TGTGCCAGCAGAACCGGAGCGGGGGCAACACAAGAGACCCAGTACTTC
v_gene: TRBV14; j_gene: TRBJ2-1; d_gene: NA; abundance: NA; CDR3aa: CASSQDGRVHNEQFF; CDR3nt: TGTGCCAGCAGCCAAGATGGTAGGGTTCACAATGAGCAGTTCTTC
v_gene: TRBV24-1; j_gene: TRBJ1-5; d_gene: NA; abundance: many; CDR3aa: CATSDVGRRQPQHF; CDR3nt: TGTGCCACCAGTGATGTTGGGAGGCGACAGCCCCAGCATTTT
v_gene: TRBV20-1; j_gene: TRBJ2-1; d_gene: TRBD2; abundance: many; CDR3aa: CSARVEWTSGKGSYNEQFF; CDR3nt: TGCAGTGCTAGAGTTGAGTGGACTAGCGGCAAGGGGTCCTACAATGAGCAGTTCTTC
v_gene: TRBV6-1; j_gene: TRBJ2-5; d_gene: NA; abundance: NA; CDR3aa: CASSERPGTAQETQYF; CDR3nt: TGTGCCAGCAGTGAACGCCCCGGGACGGCCCAAGAGACCCAGTACTTC
v_gene: TRBV4-1; j_gene: TRBJ2-7; d_gene: TRBD2; abundance: few; CDR3aa: CASSQVLAGTYEQYF; CDR3nt: TGCGCCAGCAGCCAAGTATTAGCGGGAACCTACGAGCAGTACTTC
v_gene: TRBV6-9; j_gene: TRBJ2-7; d_gene: NA; abundance: NA; CDR3aa: CASSSGTRLSYEQYF; CDR3nt: TGTGCCAGCAGTTCCGGGACCAGGCTAAGCTACGAGCAGTACTTC
v_gene: TRBV5-1; j_gene: TRBJ1-4; d_gene: NA; abundance: NA; CDR3aa: CASSRPGQGEKLFF; CDR3nt: TGCGCCAGCAGCCGCCCAGGGCAGGGTGAAAAACTGTTTTTT
v_gene: TRBV19; j_gene: TRBJ2-1; d_gene: TRBD2; abundance: few; CDR3aa: CASSTTKREDNEQFF; CDR3nt: TGTGCCAGTAGTACAACAAAGCGGGAGGACAATGAGCAGTTCTTC
v_gene: TRBV6-1; j_gene: TRBJ2-1; d_gene: NA; abundance: many; CDR3aa: CASSGRYNEQFF; CDR3nt: TGTGCCAGCAGTGGGCGCTACAATGAGCAGTTCTTC
v_gene: TRBV19; j_gene: TRBJ1-4; d_gene: NA; abundance: few; CDR3aa: CASKRTGHLTEKLFF; CDR3nt: TGTGCCAGTAAACGCACGGGACACCTTACCGAAAAACTGTTTTTT
v_gene: TRBV5-8; j_gene: TRBJ2-7; d_gene: TRBD1; abundance: few; CDR3aa: CASRRRGQGAYEQYF; CDR3nt: TGTGCCAGCAGAAGGAGGGGACAGGGGGCCTACGAGCAGTACTTC
v_gene: TRBV5-5; j_gene: TRBJ1-1; d_gene: NA; abundance: NA; CDR3aa: CASGARVWPSNTEAFF; CDR3nt: TGTGCCAGCGGGGCTCGGGTCTGGCCGTCGAACACTGAAGCTTTCTTT